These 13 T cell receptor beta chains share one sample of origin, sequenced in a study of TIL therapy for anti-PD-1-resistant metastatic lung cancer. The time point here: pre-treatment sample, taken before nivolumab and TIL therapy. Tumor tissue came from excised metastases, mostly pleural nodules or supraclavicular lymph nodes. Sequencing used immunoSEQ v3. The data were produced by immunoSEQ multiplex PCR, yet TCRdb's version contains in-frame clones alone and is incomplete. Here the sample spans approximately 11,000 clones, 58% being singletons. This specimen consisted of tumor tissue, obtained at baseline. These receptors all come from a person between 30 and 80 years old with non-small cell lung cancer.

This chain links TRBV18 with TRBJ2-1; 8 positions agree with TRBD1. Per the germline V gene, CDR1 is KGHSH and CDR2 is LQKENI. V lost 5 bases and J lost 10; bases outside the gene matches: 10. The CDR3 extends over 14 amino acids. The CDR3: CASSFTGGVREQFF. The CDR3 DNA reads TGTGCCAGCTCATTCACAGGGGGAGTAAGGGAGCAGTTCTTC. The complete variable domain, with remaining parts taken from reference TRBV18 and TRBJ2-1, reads NAGVMQNPRHLVRRRGQEARLRCSPMKGHSHVYWYRQLPEEGLKFMVYLQKENIIDESGMPKERFSAEFPKEGPSILRIQQVVRGDSAAYFCASSFTGGVREQFFGPGTRLTVL.

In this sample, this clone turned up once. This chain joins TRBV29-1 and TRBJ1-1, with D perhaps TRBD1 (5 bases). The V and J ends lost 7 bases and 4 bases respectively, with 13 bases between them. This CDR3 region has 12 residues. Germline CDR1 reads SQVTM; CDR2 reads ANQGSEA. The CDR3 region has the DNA TGCAGCGCCCAATTTGGGGGCACTGAAGCTTTCTTT. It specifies CSAQFGGTEAFF.

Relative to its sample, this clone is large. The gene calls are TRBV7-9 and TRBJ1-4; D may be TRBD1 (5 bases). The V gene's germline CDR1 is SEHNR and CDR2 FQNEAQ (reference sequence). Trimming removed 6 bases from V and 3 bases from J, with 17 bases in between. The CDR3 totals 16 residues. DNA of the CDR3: TGTGCCAGCAGTCTCGTGGGGGTTCAGGCTAATGAAAAACTGTTTTTT. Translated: CASSLVGVQANEKLFF.

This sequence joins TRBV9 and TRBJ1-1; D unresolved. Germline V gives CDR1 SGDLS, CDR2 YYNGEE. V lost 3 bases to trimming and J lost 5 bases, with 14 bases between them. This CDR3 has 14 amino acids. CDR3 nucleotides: TGTGCCAGCAGCGAGGTAGGAGACGGGACTGAAGCTTTCTTT. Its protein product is CASSEVGDGTEAFF.

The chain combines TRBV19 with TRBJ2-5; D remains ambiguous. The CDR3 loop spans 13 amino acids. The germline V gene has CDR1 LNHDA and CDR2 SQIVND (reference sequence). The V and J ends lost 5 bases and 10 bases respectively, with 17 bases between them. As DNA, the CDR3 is TGTGCCAGTAGTCCGGATTATGGACGTGACCAGTACTTC. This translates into CASSPDYGRDQYF.

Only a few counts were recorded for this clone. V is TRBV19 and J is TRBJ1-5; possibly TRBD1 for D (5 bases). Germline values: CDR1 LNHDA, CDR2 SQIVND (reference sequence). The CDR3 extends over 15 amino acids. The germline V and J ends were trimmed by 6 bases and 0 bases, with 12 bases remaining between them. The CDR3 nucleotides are TGTGCCAGTAGATACAGGACCTATAGCAATCAGCCCCAGCATTTT. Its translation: CASRYRTYSNQPQHF.

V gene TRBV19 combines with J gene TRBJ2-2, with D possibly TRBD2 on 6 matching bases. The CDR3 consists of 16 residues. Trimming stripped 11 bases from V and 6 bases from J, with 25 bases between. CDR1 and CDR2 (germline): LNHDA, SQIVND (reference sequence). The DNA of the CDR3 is TGTGCCGGAGGGCCACGGACATTGGGTGCACCCGGGGAGCTGTTTTTT. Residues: CAGGPRTLGAPGELFF.

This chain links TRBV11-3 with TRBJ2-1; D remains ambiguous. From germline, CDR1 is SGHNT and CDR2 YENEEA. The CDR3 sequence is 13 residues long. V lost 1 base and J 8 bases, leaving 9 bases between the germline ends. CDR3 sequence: CASSLGPIDEQFF. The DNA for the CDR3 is TGTGCCAGCAGCTTAGGTCCCATCGATGAGCAGTTCTTC. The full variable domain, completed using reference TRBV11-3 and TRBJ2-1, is EAGVVQSPRYKIIEKKQPVAFWCNPISGHNTLYWYLQNLGQGPELLIRYENEEAVDDSQLPKDRFSAERLKGVDSTLKIQPAELGDSAVYLCASSLGPIDEQFFGPGTRLTVL.

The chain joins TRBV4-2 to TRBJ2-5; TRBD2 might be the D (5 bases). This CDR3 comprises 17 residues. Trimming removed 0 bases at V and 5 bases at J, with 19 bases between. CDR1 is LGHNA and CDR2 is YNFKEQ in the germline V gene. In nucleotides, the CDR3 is TGTGCCAGCAGCCAAGATTTGAGGTGGGAGCGCGGGGAGACCCAGTACTTC. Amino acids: CASSQDLRWERGETQYF.

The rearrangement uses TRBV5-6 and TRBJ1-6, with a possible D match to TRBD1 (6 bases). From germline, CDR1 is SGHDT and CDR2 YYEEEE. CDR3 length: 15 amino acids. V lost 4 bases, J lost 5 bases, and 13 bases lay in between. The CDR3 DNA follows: TGTGCCAGCAGCCGGAACAGGGACAATAATTCACCCCTCCACTTT. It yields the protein CASSRNRDNNSPLHF.

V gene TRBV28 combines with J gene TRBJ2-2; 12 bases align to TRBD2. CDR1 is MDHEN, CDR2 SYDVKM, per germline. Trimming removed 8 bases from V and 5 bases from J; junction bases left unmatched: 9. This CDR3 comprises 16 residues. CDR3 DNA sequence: TGTGCCAGCCTAGCGGGAGGGCAGAGGGAAACCGGGGAGCTGTTTTTT. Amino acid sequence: CASLAGGQRETGELFF.

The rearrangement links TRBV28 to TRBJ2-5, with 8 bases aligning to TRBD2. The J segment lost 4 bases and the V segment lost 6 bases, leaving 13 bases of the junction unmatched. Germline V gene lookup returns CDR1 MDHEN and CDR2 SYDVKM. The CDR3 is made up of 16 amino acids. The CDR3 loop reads CASSPWVREGPETQYF. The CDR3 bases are TGTGCCAGCAGCCCCTGGGTCCGGGAGGGCCCAGAGACCCAGTACTTC.

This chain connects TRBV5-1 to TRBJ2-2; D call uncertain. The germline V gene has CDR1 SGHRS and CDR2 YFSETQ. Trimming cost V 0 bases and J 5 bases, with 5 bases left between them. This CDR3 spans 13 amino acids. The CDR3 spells CASSLELTGELFF. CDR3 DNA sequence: TGCGCCAGCAGCTTGGAACTAACCGGGGAGCTGTTTTTT.